Listed below are T cell receptor beta chains from one sample, sequenced in a study of neurological immune-mediated disorders. TCRdb re-analysed the 5' RACE reads in MiXCR, keeping a single row per CDR3 protein. The table records some 27,000 distinct CDR3 sequences, 6.6% of them present only once. The sequencing input was PBMCs. The source of these receptors is a woman aged 50 to 60 in good health. CDR3s include the opening cysteine and the closing phenylalanine or tryptophan. The D gene is left open where the match is weak.

>TRBV20-1|TRBJ1-2|TRBD1
CSAPGGQGNYGYTF
>TRBV9|TRBJ1-1|.
CASSFYICSANSREWNTEAFF
>TRBV5-1|TRBJ2-4|TRBD1
CASSLVGQGTNIQYF
>TRBV7-2|TRBJ1-2|TRBD1
CASSLTGGANYGYTF
>TRBV10-3|TRBJ2-2|TRBD2
CAISEGGGTNTGELFF
>TRBV4-3|TRBJ2-1|TRBD2
CASSRRVSGRVSYNEQFF
>TRBV7-8|TRBJ2-2|.
CASSLDLNTGELFF
>TRBV7-8|TRBJ2-5|.
CASTPYSSQETQYF
>TRBV29-1|TRBJ2-5|TRBD1
CSVEGWGTGGHGETQYF
>TRBV9|TRBJ2-7|TRBD2
CASSSKLAATYEQYF
>TRBV7-2|TRBJ1-3|.
CASTQDSPGNTIYF
>TRBV20-1|TRBJ1-4|.
CSASPGMIEKLFF